These 31 T cell receptor beta chains came from one sample sequenced in a study of monozygotic twins with inflammatory bowel disease. TCRdb reprocessed the 5' RACE reads and reports one entry per CDR3 protein, with no DNA. Its listing shows around 380,000 distinct CDR3 sequences. Sequencing input: blood. These receptors came from a human donor with ulcerative colitis or Crohn's disease, or a healthy co-twin of an affected twin (not recorded which).

The chain joins TRBV4-3 to TRBJ2-3. The CDR3 runs 16 residues. Germline V lookup: CDR1 LGHNA, CDR2 YSLEER. This CDR3 reads CASSQDWLLSTDTQYF.

The genes are TRBV5-1 and TRBJ1-2; there is no DNA to check the TCRdb D call of TRBD1. From germline, CDR1 is SGHRS and CDR2 YFSETQ. This CDR3 comprises 16 residues. The CDR3 is CASSPGQGAPNYGYTF.

The CDR3 region is CASSLTFQGGAEAFF. V and J are TRBV5-4 and TRBJ1-1; absent DNA, TCRdb's TRBD1 call cannot be checked. Germline values: CDR1 SGHNT, CDR2 YYREEE (reference sequence). This CDR3 is built from 15 residues.

The rearrangement joins TRBV29-1 to TRBJ1-1; the TRBD1 assignment by TCRdb is unverifiable without DNA. CDR1 is SQVTM, CDR2 ANQGSEA, per germline. This CDR3 contains 13 residues. CDR3 residues: CSVRGPRGSEAFF.

V gene TRBV11-3 combines with J gene TRBJ2-1; the D call from TCRdb, TRBD2, cannot be confirmed without DNA. This CDR3 is built from 15 residues. Germline assignment: CDR1 SGHNT and CDR2 YENEEA. The CDR3 loop is CASSLSAGGPNEQFF.

V usage is TRBV11-2 and J usage is TRBJ2-1; the D gene TCRdb calls, TRBD2, cannot be checked with no DNA. CDR3 length equals 15 residues. Germline V gene lookup returns CDR1 SGHAT and CDR2 FQNNGV. CDR3 amino acids: CASTPGVAGGHEQFF.

The J gene is TRBJ2-5, the V gene TRBV20-1; TCRdb outputs TRBD2, but without DNA this stays unchecked. The CDR3 totals 14 residues. Germline assignment: CDR1 DFQATT and CDR2 SNEGSKA (reference sequence). This chain's CDR3 is CSALEGTGGETQYF.

J is TRBJ1-2 and V is TRBV3-1. Looked up from germline, CDR1 is LGHDT and CDR2 is YNNKEL (reference sequence). This CDR3 is 17 amino acids long. CDR3 protein: CASSQDVSVGRSYGYTF. Looking up the rest from reference TRBV3-1 and TRBJ1-2 gives the full variable domain: DTAVSQTPKYLVTQMGNDKSIKCEQNLGHDTMYWYKQDSKKFLKIMFSYNNKELIINETVPNRFSPKSPDKAHLNLHINSLELGDSAVYFCASSQDVSVGRSYGYTFGSGTRLTVV.

J is TRBJ2-7 and V is TRBV5-6; TCRdb picks TRBD1, but there is no DNA to check that call. Germline lookup yields CDR1 SGHDT and CDR2 YYEEEE. The length of the CDR3 is 12 residues. The chain's CDR3 is CASSLPGAEQYF. The variable domain in full, completed from reference TRBV5-6 and TRBJ2-7, reads DAGVTQSPTHLIKTRGQQVTLRCSPKSGHDTVSWYQQALGQGPQFIFQYYEEEERQRGNFPDRFSGHQFPNYSSELNVNALLLGDSALYLCASSLPGAEQYFGPGTRLTVT.

This chain joins TRBV7-2 and TRBJ2-5; TCRdb calls TRBD2, which cannot be checked without DNA. The germline CDR1 and CDR2 sequences are SGHTA and FQGNSA. The CDR3 has 15 residues. CDR3 sequence reads: CASSPSPGLQETQYF.

J is TRBJ2-7 and V is TRBV5-1. Germline V gene data show CDR1 as SGHRS and CDR2 as YFSETQ. This CDR3 is built from 15 residues. The CDR3 reads CASSLGTISSYEQYF.

The genes are TRBV10-2 and TRBJ1-3; the TCRdb call, TRBD1, lacks DNA for checking. Germline-derived CDR1 and CDR2 are WSHSY and SAAADI. The CDR3 contains 16 residues. The CDR3 protein is CASTHPGQASGNTIYF.

The V gene is TRBV19, the J gene TRBJ1-4. The CDR3 consists of 14 residues. Germline CDR1 and CDR2: LNHDA and SQIVND (reference sequence). The CDR3 here is CASSIGGGNEKLFF.

J is TRBJ1-4 and V is TRBV19. Germline V gives CDR1 LNHDA, CDR2 SQIVND (reference sequence). The CDR3 length is 15 residues. The chain's CDR3 is CASSRRIPTNEKLFF.

The chain links TRBV27 to TRBJ2-1; TCRdb picks TRBD1, but there is no DNA to check that call. This CDR3 has 14 residues. Germline V gene data show CDR1 as MNHEY and CDR2 as SMNVEV (reference sequence). CDR3 in amino acids: CASSLGQGIHEQFF.

The chain couples TRBV5-5 to TRBJ1-5; TCRdb's D call of TRBD1 is untestable without DNA. Germline V lookup: CDR1 SGHKS, CDR2 YYEKEE (reference sequence). The CDR3 extends over 16 amino acids. The CDR3 reads CASSFTGDRSYQPQHF.

The rearrangement joins TRBV7-9 to TRBJ2-7; no DNA is available, so the TRBD1 call from TCRdb remains unchecked. CDR1 is SEHNR and CDR2 is FQNEAQ in the germline V gene (reference sequence). The CDR3 is made up of 15 amino acids. CDR3 loop: CASSPVLGQEYEQYF. Supplemented by reference TRBV7-9 and TRBJ2-7, the full variable domain reads DTGVSQNPRHKITKRGQNVTFRCDPISEHNRLYWYRQTLGQGPEFLTYFQNEAQLEKSRLLSDRFSAERPKGSFSTLEIQRTEQGDSAMYLCASSPVLGQEYEQYFGPGTRLTVT.

The V call is TRBV18, the J call TRBJ1-5; TCRdb returns TRBD1, unconfirmable since there is no DNA. CDR3 length: 17 amino acids. Germline V gene data show CDR1 as KGHSH and CDR2 as LQKENI. The CDR3: CASSQTNQGLGNQPQHF.

The chain uses TRBV6-1 and TRBJ1-3; TCRdb indicates TRBD1, and absent DNA this call remains unverified. This CDR3 comprises 17 residues. Germline V gene lookup returns CDR1 MNHNS and CDR2 SASEGT. The CDR3 spells CASSRTGGPLGGNTIYF.

The chain employs TRBV10-3 and TRBJ1-6; TCRdb names TRBD1, which stays unverified in the absence of DNA. Germline CDR1 ENHRY, CDR2 SYGVKD. The CDR3 covers 14 residues. This chain's CDR3 is CAISEGRDGSPLHF.

V and J are TRBV7-2 and TRBJ2-4; TCRdb outputs TRBD2, but without DNA this stays unchecked. The CDR3 runs 18 residues. Germline assignment: CDR1 SGHTA and CDR2 FQGNSA. Here the CDR3 reads CASSLSGRDGVAKNIQYF.

The chain employs TRBV20-1 and TRBJ1-1; TCRdb's D call, TRBD1, is unchecked because there is no DNA. Germline V CDR1 and CDR2: DFQATT, SNEGSKA (reference sequence). This CDR3 comprises 14 residues. The CDR3 here is CSANVQGMNTEAFF.

The J gene is TRBJ2-3, the V gene TRBV5-4. The CDR3 extends over 12 amino acids. Germline CDR1 and CDR2: SGHNT and YYREEE (reference sequence). CDR3 protein: CASSLATDTQYF.

V usage is TRBV14 and J usage is TRBJ1-1. Germline V CDR1 and CDR2: SGHDN, FVKESK. This CDR3 contains 15 residues. CDR3 sequence reads: CASSQDLGGIAEAFF. Full variable domain (rest looked up from reference TRBV14 and TRBJ1-1): EAGVTQFPSHSVIEKGQTVTLRCDPISGHDNLYWYRRVMGKEIKFLLHFVKESKQDESGMPNNRFLAERTGGTYSTLKVQPAELEDSGVYFCASSQDLGGIAEAFFGQGTRLTVV.

The genes are TRBV27 and TRBJ1-5. Germline CDR1 MNHEY, CDR2 SMNVEV (reference sequence). The CDR3 length is 13 residues. The CDR3 region is CASGTSGNQPQHF.

The CDR3 spells CAITPGTGSYEQYF. V is TRBV10-3 and J is TRBJ2-7; TCRdb's D call of TRBD1 is untestable without DNA. Per the germline V gene, CDR1 is ENHRY and CDR2 is SYGVKD. The CDR3 sequence is 14 residues long.

V gene TRBV7-9 combines with J gene TRBJ1-2; lacking DNA, the TRBD1 call made by TCRdb goes unchecked. Germline CDR1 is SEHNR and CDR2 is FQNEAQ (reference sequence). CDR3 length equals 13 residues. The CDR3 region is CASSSGAVYGYTF.

This chain joins TRBV6-5 and TRBJ2-5; checking the TCRdb D call of TRBD2 is not possible without DNA. This CDR3 is built from 16 residues. Germline values: CDR1 MNHEY, CDR2 SVGAGI. CDR3 region: CASSSYGGAGSGTQYF.

The rearrangement links TRBV7-2 to TRBJ2-7; lacking DNA, the TRBD1 call made by TCRdb goes unchecked. The CDR3 loop spans 15 amino acids. The germline CDR1 and CDR2 sequences are SGHTA and FQGNSA. The CDR3 protein is CASSVTGERSYEQYF.

The CDR3 protein is CASSQGRDPNQPQHF. This rearrangement joins TRBV4-3 to TRBJ1-5; TCRdb's D gene call, TRBD1, goes unchecked for lack of DNA. The CDR3 extends over 15 amino acids. The V gene's germline CDR1 is LGHNA and CDR2 YSLEER.

The chain recombines TRBV27 with TRBJ1-3. CDR1 and CDR2 (germline): MNHEY, SMNVEV (reference sequence). CDR3 length equals 14 residues. The CDR3 region is CASSFSGVGNTIYF.